Sequencing of this T cell receptor (beta chain) was carried out in a study of CD8 T cells in ankylosing spondylitis. Study-wide findings and caveats: Typical of ankylosing spondylitis blood, it appeared, was a TCR beta motif of under 10 highly homologous variants. As for the disease-linked clones, they showed a CD8+ phenotype and occurred at relatively low frequencies in peripheral blood.

Using quantitative 5'-RACE with molecular barcodes, the authors made TCR beta libraries. TCRdb called the 5' RACE reads again in MiXCR, with one record for every CDR3 protein. The table shows about 250,000 distinct CDR3 sequences, with about 24% occurring only once. Trimming removed 4 bases from V and 8 bases from J; junction bases left unmatched: 15. The CDR3 sequence is 16 residues long. Germline CDR1 and CDR2: DFQATT and SNEGSKA (reference sequence). A remark on this clonotype: Its target is unknown.

The genes are TRBV20-1 and TRBJ2-1; 9 bases are a match to TRBD1. This sequence originates from a male donor with ankylosing spondylitis or in good health (not recorded which). Material: blood, either unsorted or a sorted T cell fraction (not recorded which). DNA for the CDR3: TGCAGTGCTATGGGCACGGGGACAGGGCCCTCGGATGAGCAGTTCTTC. It is translated as CSAMGTGTGPSDEQFF.